Following are 22 T cell receptor beta chains from one sample sequenced in a study of blood T cell repertoires in COVID-19. Method: immunoSEQ multiplex PCR; TCRdb's copy keeps in-frame clones and lacks some. The repertoire holds over 90,000 clones, with roughly 87% as singletons. Sample: peripheral blood. The source of these receptors is a human donor in a cohort sampled during active COVID-19.

This clone was counted a single time. The chain uses TRBV14 and TRBJ2-1, with 12 bases identical to TRBD2. V trimming: 3 bases; J trimming: 8 bases; junction bases outside the gene matches: 5. Germline V gene lookup returns CDR1 SGHDN and CDR2 FVKESK. This CDR3 spans 15 amino acids. In nucleotides, the CDR3 is TGTGCCAGCAGCCAGACTAGCGGGAGAAGGGATGAGCAGTTCTTC. It yields the protein CASSQTSGRRDEQFF. The full variable domain, with the rest looked up from reference TRBV14 and TRBJ2-1, is EAGVTQFPSHSVIEKGQTVTLRCDPISGHDNLYWYRRVMGKEIKFLLHFVKESKQDESGMPNNRFLAERTGGTYSTLKVQPAELEDSGVYFCASSQTSGRRDEQFFGPGTRLTVL.

This clone was counted between two and nine times. The chain carries TRBV6-1 and TRBJ2-7; no clear D. Germline V gives CDR1 MNHNS, CDR2 SASEGT. CDR3 length: 13 residues. Trimming cost V 2 bases and J 6 bases, with 11 bases left between them. CDR3 DNA sequence: TGTGCCAGCAGTGAACCCATGAGTTTCGAGCAGTACTTC. As protein: CASSEPMSFEQYF.

The chain links TRBV5-5 to TRBJ1-5; unclear D gene. This CDR3 spans 15 amino acids. V gave up 4 bases and J gave up 5 bases, with 16 bases separating them. The germline V gene has CDR1 SGHKS and CDR2 YYEKEE (reference sequence). CDR3 in DNA: TGTGCCAGCAGCCGAGCGGGGTTTGGAGATCAGCCCCAGCATTTT. Amino acid sequence: CASSRAGFGDQPQHF. The full variable domain, its missing parts supplied by reference TRBV5-5 and TRBJ1-5, is DAGVTQSPTHLIKTRGQQVTLRCSPISGHKSVSWYQQVLGQGPQFIFQYYEKEERGRGNFPDRFSARQFPNYSSELNVNALLLGDSALYLCASSRAGFGDQPQHFGDGTRLSIL.

CDR3 coding DNA: TGCAGCGTTGGGGAGCACACCTTCCAAGAGACCCAGTACTTC. Protein product: CSVGEHTFQETQYF. The chain employs TRBV29-1 and TRBJ2-5; weak D call: TRBD2 (5 bases). The CDR3 has 14 amino acids. Germline values: CDR1 SQVTM, CDR2 ANQGSEA. V was shortened by 4 bases and J by 1 base, with 13 bases between the two germline ends. Drawing the rest from reference TRBV29-1 and TRBJ2-5, the complete variable domain is SAVISQKPSRDICQRGTSLTIQCQVDSQVTMMFWYRQQPGQSLTLIATANQGSEATYESGFVIDKFPISRPNLTFSTLTVSNMSPEDSSIYLCSVGEHTFQETQYFGPGTRLLVL.

The gene calls are TRBV25-1 and TRBJ2-3; 8 positions match TRBD2. The CDR3 contains 17 residues. Germline V gives CDR1 MGHDK, CDR2 SYGVNS. Germline trimming cut 10 bases from V and 2 bases from J; bases unmatched to any gene: 17. The CDR3 bases are TGTGCCACCCCCGGGAGGGCTAGCAAGCTAATCACAGATACGCAGTATTTT. It translates to CATPGRASKLITDTQYF.

The chain uses TRBV9 and TRBJ2-6; possible D gene TRBD1, 5 bases. This CDR3 is built from 16 residues. Germline CDR1 SGDLS, CDR2 YYNGEE. V was cut by 5 bases and J by 4 bases, with 16 bases left in between. CDR3 protein: CASRTGFEAGANVLTF. Written as DNA, the CDR3 is TGTGCCAGCAGAACAGGCTTTGAGGCAGGGGCCAACGTCCTGACTTTC.

This clone was detected a few times. The chain links TRBV19 to TRBJ1-5, with 9 positions matching TRBD1. The CDR3 length is 14 residues. V shed 7 bases and J 8 bases; nucleotides not matched to a gene: 9. Germline V gene lookup returns CDR1 LNHDA and CDR2 SQIVND (reference sequence). The CDR3: CASTLGQGEEPQHF. The CDR3 DNA follows: TGTGCCAGTACCCTGGGACAGGGAGAAGAGCCCCAGCATTTT.

This clone was recorded a few times. The chain employs TRBV6-1 and TRBJ2-3; TRBD1 is a possible D gene (5 bases). Germline V CDR1 and CDR2: MNHNS, SASEGT. The CDR3 length is 17 residues. V gave up 2 bases and J gave up 4 bases, with 19 bases separating them. CDR3 DNA sequence: TGTGCCAGCAGTGAATTCTTGGCGCAGGGTCAGGCAGATACGCAGTATTTT. Protein: CASSEFLAQGQADTQYF.

The chain combines TRBV9 with TRBJ2-3, with D perhaps TRBD2 (5 bases). CDR3 length: 14 residues. In germline, CDR1 is SGDLS, CDR2 YYNGEE. Trimming took 4 bases from V and 2 from J, leaving 11 bases between them. Written as DNA, the CDR3 is TGTGCCAGCAGCTATGAGGGTACCACAGATACGCAGTATTTT. Protein product: CASSYEGTTDTQYF.

The chain links TRBV14 to TRBJ2-5; D may be TRBD2 (5 bases). Per the germline V gene, CDR1 is SGHDN and CDR2 is FVKESK. V was shortened by 0 bases and J by 5 bases, with 13 bases between the two germline ends. This CDR3 spans 15 amino acids. This CDR3 reads CASSQDVFPGETQYF. Written as DNA, the CDR3 is TGTGCCAGCAGCCAAGATGTTTTTCCGGGGGAGACCCAGTACTTC.

This sequence joins TRBV19 and TRBJ2-3, with D possibly TRBD1 on 6 matching bases. The CDR3 loop spans 13 amino acids. CDR1 is LNHDA and CDR2 is SQIVND in the germline V gene (reference sequence). Trimming left V 5 bases short and J 9 bases short, with 15 bases between. Here the CDR3 reads CASSPRRGLTQYF. The CDR3 region has the DNA TGTGCCAGTAGTCCCCGCAGGGGATTGACGCAGTATTTT.

J is TRBJ2-2 and V is TRBV27; tentatively, D is TRBD2 (6 bases). This CDR3 is built from 16 residues. Deletions cut 0 bases from V and 4 bases from J, with 12 bases between. The germline CDR1 and CDR2 sequences are MNHEY and SMNVEV (reference sequence). CDR3 in DNA: TGTGCCAGCAGTTTATCCCCGGGGGTGGGCACCGGGGAGCTGTTTTTT. Its protein product is CASSLSPGVGTGELFF.

This clone was found a few times. This chain connects TRBV4-2 to TRBJ1-2, with 8 bases identical to TRBD1. The J segment lost 8 bases and the V segment lost 1 base, leaving 6 bases of the junction unmatched. Germline V gives CDR1 LGHNA, CDR2 YNFKEQ. The CDR3 has 14 amino acids. CDR3: CASSQGPGGDGYTF. In nucleotides, the CDR3 is TGTGCCAGCAGCCAAGGGCCAGGGGGCGACGGCTACACCTTC.

This clone was found a few times. The chain is built from TRBV3-1 (or the pseudogene TRBV3-2) and TRBJ1-2, with D possibly matching TRBD1 (5 bases). Per germline, CDR1 LGHDT and CDR2 YNNKEL (reference sequence). V lost 4 bases to trimming and J lost 5 bases, with 20 bases between them. There are 16 residues in the CDR3. CDR3 in amino acids: CASSPPGRGVGYGYTF. In nucleotides, the CDR3 is TGTGCCAGCAGCCCCCCTGGGAGGGGAGTTGGTTATGGCTACACCTTC.

This chain connects TRBV6-2 or TRBV6-3 to TRBJ1-6; TRBD1 is a possible D gene (5 bases). The CDR3 runs to 14 residues. Trimming shortened V by 2 bases and J by 9 bases, and 11 bases separated the two germline ends. The germline V gene encodes CDR1 MNHEY and CDR2 SVGEGT. CDR3 sequence reads: CASSYPGRASPLHF. The CDR3 coding sequence is TGTGCCAGCAGTTACCCAGGGAGGGCTTCACCCCTCCACTTT.

This chain uses TRBV5-4 with TRBJ2-3; 9 bases map to TRBD1. The CDR3 extends over 17 amino acids. Germline-derived CDR1 and CDR2 are SGHNT and YYREEE (reference sequence). V lost 0 bases to trimming and J lost 6 bases; unmatched junction nucleotides: 11. The CDR3 sequence is CASSLGAGTGKSDTQYF. DNA for the CDR3: TGTGCCAGCAGCTTGGGGGCGGGGACAGGGAAAAGCGATACGCAGTATTTT.

The chain is built from TRBV3-1 (or the pseudogene TRBV3-2) and TRBJ2-7; D not certain. The CDR3 loop spans 17 amino acids. Germline-derived CDR1 and CDR2 are LGHDT and YNNKEL (reference sequence). With 2 bases removed from V and 3 bases from J, the gap between germline ends came to 20 bases. DNA for the CDR3: TGTGCCAGCAGCCAATCCCTCAGAGGAGCCCGCAGCTACGAGCAGTACTTC. Translation gives CASSQSLRGARSYEQYF.

The chain joins TRBV6-5 to TRBJ1-6, with D hard to call. Trimming took off 6 bases at V and 7 bases at J, with 16 bases between the two ends. The CDR3 has 15 residues. CDR1 and CDR2 (germline): MNHEY, SVGAGI. The CDR3 DNA is TGTGCCAGCAGACCCCCCGGGGTGGTCAATTCACCCCTCCACTTT. It codes for CASRPPGVVNSPLHF.

This clone came up a few times. The chain combines TRBV10-1 with TRBJ2-3; 9 positions agree with TRBD2. The CDR3 sequence is 15 residues long. V lost 3 bases to trimming and J lost 4 bases; unmatched junction nucleotides: 5. The V gene's germline CDR1 is WNHNN and CDR2 SYGVQD (reference sequence). CDR3 DNA sequence: TGCGCCAGCAGTGACCCGACTAGCGGCGCAGATACGCAGTATTTT. This codes for CASSDPTSGADTQYF.

V and J are TRBV7-3 and TRBJ2-3; 7 bases fit TRBD2. V lost 5 bases and J lost 1; bases outside the gene matches: 6. The CDR3 loop spans 15 amino acids. Per germline, CDR1 SGHTA and CDR2 FQGTGA. The CDR3 here is CASSPSGIRTDTQYF. In DNA, the CDR3 is TGTGCCAGCAGCCCAAGCGGGATCCGCACAGATACGCAGTATTTT. Variable domain in full (rest from reference TRBV7-3 and TRBJ2-3): GAGVSQTPSNKVTEKGKYVELRCDPISGHTALYWYRQSLGQGPEFLIYFQGTGAADDSGLPNDRFFAVRPEGSVSTLKIQRTERGDSAVYLCASSPSGIRTDTQYFGPGTRLTVL.

V and J are TRBV5-4 and TRBJ2-7; 7 bases line up with TRBD2. V lost 4 bases to trimming and J lost 5 bases; unmatched junction nucleotides: 15. Germline V gene data show CDR1 as SGHNT and CDR2 as YYREEE (reference sequence). The length of the CDR3 is 16 residues. CDR3 in DNA: TGTGCCAGCAGCCACATGGTTCTGGGGGAGGGAAACGAGCAGTACTTC. This codes for CASSHMVLGEGNEQYF.

This clone was observed a few times. This chain connects TRBV3-1 (or the pseudogene TRBV3-2) to TRBJ1-6, with 8 bases aligning to TRBD1. CDR3 length equals 15 residues. Germline V gives CDR1 LGHDT, CDR2 YNNKEL (reference sequence). J lost 9 bases, V lost 4 bases, and 8 bases had no gene match. CDR3 sequence reads: CASSRQGQGGSPLHF. CDR3 DNA: TGTGCCAGCAGCCGCCAAGGACAGGGAGGTTCACCCCTCCACTTT.